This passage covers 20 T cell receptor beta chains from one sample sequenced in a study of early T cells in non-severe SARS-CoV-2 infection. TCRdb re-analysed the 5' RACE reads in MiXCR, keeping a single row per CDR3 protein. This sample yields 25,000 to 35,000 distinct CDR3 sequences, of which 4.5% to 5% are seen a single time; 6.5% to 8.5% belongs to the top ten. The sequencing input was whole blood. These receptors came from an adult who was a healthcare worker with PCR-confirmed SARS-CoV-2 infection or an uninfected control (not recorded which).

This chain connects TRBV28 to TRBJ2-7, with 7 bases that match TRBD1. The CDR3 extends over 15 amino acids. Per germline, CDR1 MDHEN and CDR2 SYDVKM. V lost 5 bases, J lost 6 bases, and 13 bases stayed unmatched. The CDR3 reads CASSRPTGSVGEQYF. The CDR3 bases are TGTGCCAGCAGTCGCCCGACAGGGTCGGTGGGCGAGCAGTACTTC. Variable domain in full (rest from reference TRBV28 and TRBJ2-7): DVKVTQSSRYLVKRTGEKVFLECVQDMDHENMFWYRQDPGLGLRLIYFSYDVKMKEKGDIPEGYSVSREKKERFSLILESASTNQTSMYLCASSRPTGSVGEQYFGPGTRLTVT.

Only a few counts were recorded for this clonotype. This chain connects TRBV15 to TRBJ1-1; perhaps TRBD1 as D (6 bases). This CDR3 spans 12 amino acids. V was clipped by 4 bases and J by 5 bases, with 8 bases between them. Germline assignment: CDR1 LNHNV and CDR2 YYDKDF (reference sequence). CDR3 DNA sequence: TGTGCCACCAGCAAGGGGGGGACTGAAGCTTTCTTT. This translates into CATSKGGTEAFF.

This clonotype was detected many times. DNA of the CDR3: TGTGCCAGCAGCTTAGGAGACCAAGAGACCCAGTACTTC. This gives the protein CASSLGDQETQYF. The chain is built from TRBV7-2 and TRBJ2-5; D uncertain. The V end was cut by 1 base, the J end by 0 bases, with 3 bases between. The CDR3 runs to 13 residues. Germline loops: CDR1 SGHTA, CDR2 FQGNSA.

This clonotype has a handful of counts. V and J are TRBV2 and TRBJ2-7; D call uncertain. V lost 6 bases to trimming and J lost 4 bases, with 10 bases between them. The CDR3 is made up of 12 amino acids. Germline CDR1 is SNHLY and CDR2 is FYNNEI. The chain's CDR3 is CASSLIGYEQYF. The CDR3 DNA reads TGTGCCAGCAGCTTAATAGGGTACGAGCAGTACTTC.

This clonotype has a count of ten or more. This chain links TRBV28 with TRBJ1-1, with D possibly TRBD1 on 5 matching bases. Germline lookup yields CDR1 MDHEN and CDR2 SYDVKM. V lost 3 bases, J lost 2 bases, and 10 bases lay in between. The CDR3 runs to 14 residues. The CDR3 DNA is TGTGCCAGCAGTTTTGCCGGGGACAACACTGAAGCTTTCTTT. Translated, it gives CASSFAGDNTEAFF.

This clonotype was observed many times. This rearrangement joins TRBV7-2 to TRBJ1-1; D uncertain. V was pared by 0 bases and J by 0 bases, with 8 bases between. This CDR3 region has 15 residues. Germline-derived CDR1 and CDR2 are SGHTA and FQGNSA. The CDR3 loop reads CASSLAGRMNTEAFF. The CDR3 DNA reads TGTGCCAGCAGCTTAGCAGGCAGGATGAACACTGAAGCTTTCTTT.

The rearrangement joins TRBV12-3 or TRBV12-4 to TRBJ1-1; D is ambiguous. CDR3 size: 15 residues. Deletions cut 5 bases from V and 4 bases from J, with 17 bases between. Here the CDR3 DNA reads TGTGCCAGCAGTCCACCCGTCGAAAAGGGCACTGAAGCTTTCTTT. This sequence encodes CASSPPVEKGTEAFF.

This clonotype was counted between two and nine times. Written as DNA, the CDR3 is TGTGCCAGCAGCTTATCCGGGTACTACGAGCAGTACTTC. It is translated as CASSLSGYYEQYF. The chain employs TRBV7-9 and TRBJ2-7; D is unclear. This CDR3 comprises 13 residues. The V gene's germline CDR1 is SEHNR and CDR2 FQNEAQ (reference sequence). V was shortened by 2 bases and J by 3 bases, with 8 bases between the two germline ends. Together with reference TRBV7-9 and TRBJ2-7, the CDR3 gives the full variable domain: DTGVSQNPRHKITKRGQNVTFRCDPISEHNRLYWYRQTLGQGPEFLTYFQNEAQLEKSRLLSDRFSAERPKGSFSTLEIQRTEQGDSAMYLCASSLSGYYEQYFGPGTRLTVT.

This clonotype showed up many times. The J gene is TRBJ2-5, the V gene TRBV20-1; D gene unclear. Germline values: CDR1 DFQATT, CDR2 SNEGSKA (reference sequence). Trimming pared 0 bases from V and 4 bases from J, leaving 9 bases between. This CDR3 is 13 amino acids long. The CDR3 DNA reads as TGCAGTGCTAGAGACCTAGGGTCAGAGACCCAGTACTTC. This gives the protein CSARDLGSETQYF.

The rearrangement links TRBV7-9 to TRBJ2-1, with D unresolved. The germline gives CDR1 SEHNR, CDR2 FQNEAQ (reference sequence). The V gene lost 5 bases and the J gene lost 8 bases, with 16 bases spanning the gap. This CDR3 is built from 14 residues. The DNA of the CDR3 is TGTGCCAGCAGCCAGGATTCAATGGCTGATGAGCAGTTCTTC. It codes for CASSQDSMADEQFF.

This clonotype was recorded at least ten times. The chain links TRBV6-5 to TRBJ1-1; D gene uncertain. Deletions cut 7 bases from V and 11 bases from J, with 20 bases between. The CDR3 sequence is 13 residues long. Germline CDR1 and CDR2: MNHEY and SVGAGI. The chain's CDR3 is CASTSTKGHGAFF. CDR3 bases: TGTGCCAGCACCTCAACAAAAGGCCACGGGGCTTTCTTT.

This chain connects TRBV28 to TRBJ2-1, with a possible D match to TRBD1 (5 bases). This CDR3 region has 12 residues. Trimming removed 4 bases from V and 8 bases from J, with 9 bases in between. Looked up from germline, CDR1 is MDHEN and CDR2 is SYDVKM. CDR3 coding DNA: TGTGCCAGCAGTTCCCCAGGGTATGAGCAGTTCTTC. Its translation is CASSSPGYEQFF.

The DNA of the CDR3 is TGCGCCAGCAGCCCCCCGGTGGGGAATAGCTACGAGCAGTACTTC. This sequence encodes CASSPPVGNSYEQYF. The chain is built from TRBV5-1 and TRBJ2-7; D is undetermined. Looked up from germline, CDR1 is SGHRS and CDR2 is YFSETQ. The length of the CDR3 is 15 residues. Trimming removed 4 bases from V and 3 bases from J, with 17 bases in between.

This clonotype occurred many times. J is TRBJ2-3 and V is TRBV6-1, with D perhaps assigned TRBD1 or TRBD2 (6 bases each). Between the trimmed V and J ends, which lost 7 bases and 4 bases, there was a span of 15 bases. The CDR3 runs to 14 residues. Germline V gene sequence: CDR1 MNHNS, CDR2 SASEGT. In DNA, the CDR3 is TGTGCCAGCATTTTATCGGGGGCGGCAGATACGCAGTATTTT. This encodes CASILSGAADTQYF.

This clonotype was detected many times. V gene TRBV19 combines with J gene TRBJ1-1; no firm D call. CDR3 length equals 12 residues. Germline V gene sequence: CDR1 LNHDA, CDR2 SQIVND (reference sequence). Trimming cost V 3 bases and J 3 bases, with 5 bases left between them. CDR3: CASSIPDTEAFF. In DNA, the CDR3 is TGTGCCAGTAGTATCCCGGACACTGAAGCTTTCTTT.

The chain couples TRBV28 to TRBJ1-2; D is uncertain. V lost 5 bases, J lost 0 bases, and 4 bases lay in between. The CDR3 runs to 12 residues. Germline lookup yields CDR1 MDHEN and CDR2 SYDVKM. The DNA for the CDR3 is TGTGCCAGCAGTGCCTCTAACTATGGCTACACCTTC. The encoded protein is CASSASNYGYTF.

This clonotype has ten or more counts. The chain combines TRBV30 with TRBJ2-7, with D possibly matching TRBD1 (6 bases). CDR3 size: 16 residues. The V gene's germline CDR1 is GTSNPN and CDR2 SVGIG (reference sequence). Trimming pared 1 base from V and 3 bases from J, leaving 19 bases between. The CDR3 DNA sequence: TGTGCCTGGAGTGAACCCTACAGGGTTGGGAGCTACGAGCAGTACTTC. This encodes CAWSEPYRVGSYEQYF.

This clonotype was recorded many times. The CDR3: CASTQTSGTPYNEQFF. CDR3 nucleotides: TGTGCCAGCACCCAGACTAGCGGGACCCCCTACAATGAGCAGTTCTTC. V gene TRBV28 combines with J gene TRBJ2-1; 11 bases match TRBD2. V trimming: 7 bases; J trimming: 2 bases; junction bases outside the gene matches: 7. This CDR3 region has 16 residues. Per germline, CDR1 MDHEN and CDR2 SYDVKM.

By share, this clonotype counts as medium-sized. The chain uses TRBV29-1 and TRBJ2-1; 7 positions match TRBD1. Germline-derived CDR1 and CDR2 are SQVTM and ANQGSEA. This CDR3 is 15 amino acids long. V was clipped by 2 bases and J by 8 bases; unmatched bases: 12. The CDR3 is CSVELPGQVFDEQFF. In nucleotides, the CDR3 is TGCAGCGTTGAACTCCCTGGACAGGTTTTCGATGAGCAGTTCTTC.

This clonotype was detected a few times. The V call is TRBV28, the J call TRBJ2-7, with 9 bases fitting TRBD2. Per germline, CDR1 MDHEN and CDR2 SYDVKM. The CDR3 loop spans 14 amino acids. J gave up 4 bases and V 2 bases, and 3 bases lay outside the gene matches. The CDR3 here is CASSLAGGPYEQYF. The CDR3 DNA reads TGTGCCAGCAGTTTAGCGGGGGGGCCGTACGAGCAGTACTTC.